The 4 T cell receptor beta chains in this list originate from one sample, sequenced in a study of T cells in Graves' hyperthyroidism and ophthalmopathy (dated by TCRdb to the late 2010s). Libraries were prepared through multiplex PCR. Sequencing was performed on an Illumina HiSeq 2000. Amplification of TCR beta CDR3 regions was carried out from RNA transcripts. The TCR CDR3 was subjected to a first round of RT-PCR using the HTBI primer set and the Qiagen OneStep RT-PCR kit. The raw public data were reprocessed by TCRdb itself: fastp quality trimming at Q25, MiXCR clonotype calling, in-frame beta chains only. CDR3 protein duplicates are merged, each entry listing the most common genes and DNA. In all, the sample holds hundreds of thousands of distinct CDR3 sequences, and around 39% of those were seen once. The ten top clones hold 7% to 10% of the sample. The sequencing input was blood. The receptors were gathered from a man between 18 and 29 years old with Graves' hyperthyroidism.

This clonotype was seen a handful of times. The rearrangement joins TRBV7-3 to TRBJ1-2; D is undetermined. The CDR3 extends over 15 amino acids. The germline CDR1 and CDR2 sequences are SGHTA and FQGTGA. Trimming pared 2 bases from V and 7 bases from J, leaving 17 bases between. CDR3 sequence (DNA): TGTGCCAGCAGCTTAGATGGGATCGGGCGCGGTGGCTACACCTTC. Translated, it gives CASSLDGIGRGGYTF.

This clonotype was seen a handful of times. The gene calls are TRBV13 and TRBJ1-2; D uncertain. The CDR3 sequence is 13 residues long. The V end was cut by 1 base, the J end by 8 bases, with 11 bases between. The germline CDR1 and CDR2 sequences are PRHDT and FYEKMQ (reference sequence). CDR3 protein: CASSLEPGIGYTF. In DNA form, the CDR3 reads TGTGCCAGCAGCTTAGAACCGGGAATAGGCTACACCTTC.

This clonotype came up once. This chain joins TRBV29-1 and TRBJ2-7, with 11 bases fitting TRBD2. With 7 bases clipped from V and 4 bases from J, the junction kept 15 bases outside the gene matches. The germline V gene has CDR1 SQVTM and CDR2 ANQGSEA. This CDR3 has 16 residues. This CDR3 reads CSAGTGTSGGLYEQYF. The DNA of the CDR3 is TGCAGCGCAGGAACCGGGACTAGCGGTGGCCTATACGAGCAGTACTTC.

Concerning this clonotype: This CDR3 is missing its conserved last phenylalanine or tryptophan, likely due to a read error. The chain uses TRBV7-9 and TRBJ2-5; D may match TRBD1 or TRBD2 (5 bases each). CDR1 and CDR2 (germline): SEHNR, FQNEAQ (reference sequence). V dropped 5 bases and J dropped 4 bases, with 14 bases sitting between them. The CDR3 is made up of 14 amino acids. This chain's CDR3 is CASSRTWAGETQYL. The CDR3 DNA is TGTGCCAGCAGCCGGACATGGGCGGGAGAGACCCAGTACCTC.